Listed below are T cell receptor beta chains from one sample, sequenced in a study of a mutant IDH1 vaccine in newly diagnosed glioma. These receptors have no known antigen. Sequencing was performed with immunoSEQ multiplex PCR; in TCRdb, only in-frame clones are kept and a portion is missing. The data contain 40,000 to 65,000 clones, roughly 78% of them singletons. The specimen comprised PBMCs, sampled from a glioma patient whose treatment included an IDH1 peptide vaccine. The receptors derive from a woman aged 40 to 55 with glioma. The CDR3 runs from the conserved cysteine through the conserved F or W. Not all rows give a size; the values are once, few, many and, for expanded clones, a class.

cdr3_aa v_call clone_size
CARSGPSPNEKLFF TRBV10-1 -
CASSLFPDTQYF TRBV11-3 -
CSADSGGWQFF TRBV20-1 -
CASSSSTGPNTEAFF TRBV18 -
CASMDRNNYGYTF TRBV19 -
CASSYSAGRNGYTF TRBV6-5 -
CASSFRGRNTEAFF TRBV5-4 -
CASSQGGYSLNTEAFF TRBV4-1 -
CASGMGTSIYEQYF TRBV6-6 -
CASSPPRSGNYGYTF TRBV18 -
CASSQDWGSLEAFF TRBV14 medium-sized